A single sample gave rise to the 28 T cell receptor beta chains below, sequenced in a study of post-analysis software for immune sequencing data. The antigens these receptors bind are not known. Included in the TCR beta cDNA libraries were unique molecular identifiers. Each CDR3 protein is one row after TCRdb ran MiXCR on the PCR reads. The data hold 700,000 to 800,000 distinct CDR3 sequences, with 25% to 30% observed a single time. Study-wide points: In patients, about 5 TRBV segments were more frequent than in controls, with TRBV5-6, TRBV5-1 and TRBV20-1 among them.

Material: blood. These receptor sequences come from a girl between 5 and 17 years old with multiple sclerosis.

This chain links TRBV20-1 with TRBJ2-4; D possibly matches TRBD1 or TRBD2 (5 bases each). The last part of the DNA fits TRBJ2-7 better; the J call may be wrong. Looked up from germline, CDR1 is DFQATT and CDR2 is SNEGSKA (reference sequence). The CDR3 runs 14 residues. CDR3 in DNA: TGCAGTGCCACAGGACATCGGGGTTCCTACGAGCAGTACTTC. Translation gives CSATGHRGSYEQYF.

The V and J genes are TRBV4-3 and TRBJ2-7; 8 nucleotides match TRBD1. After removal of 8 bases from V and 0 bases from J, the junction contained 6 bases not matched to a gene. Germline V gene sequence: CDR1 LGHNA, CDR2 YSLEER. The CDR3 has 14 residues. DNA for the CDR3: TGCGCCAGCGGCATGACAGGGGCCTCCTACGAGCAGTACTTC. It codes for CASGMTGASYEQYF.

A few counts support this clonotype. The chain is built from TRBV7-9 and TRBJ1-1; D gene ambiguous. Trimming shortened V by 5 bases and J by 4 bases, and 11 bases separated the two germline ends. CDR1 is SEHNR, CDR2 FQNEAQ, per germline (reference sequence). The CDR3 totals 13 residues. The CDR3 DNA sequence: TGTGCCAGCAGCCATGGAGTGATCACTGAAGCTTTCTTT. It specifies CASSHGVITEAFF.

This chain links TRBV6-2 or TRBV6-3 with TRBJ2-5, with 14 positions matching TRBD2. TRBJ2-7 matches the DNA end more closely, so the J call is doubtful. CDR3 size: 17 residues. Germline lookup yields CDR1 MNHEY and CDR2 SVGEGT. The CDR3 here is CASSAGLAGVNFYEQYF. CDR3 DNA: TGTGCCAGCAGTGCGGGACTAGCGGGAGTTAACTTCTACGAGCAGTACTTC.

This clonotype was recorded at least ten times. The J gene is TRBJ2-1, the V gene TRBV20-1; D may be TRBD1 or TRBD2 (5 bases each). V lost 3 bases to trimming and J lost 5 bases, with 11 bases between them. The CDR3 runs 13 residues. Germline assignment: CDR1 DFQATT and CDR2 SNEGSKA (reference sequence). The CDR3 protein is CSARGPFHNEQFF. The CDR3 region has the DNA TGCAGTGCTAGGGGACCATTTCACAATGAGCAGTTCTTC.

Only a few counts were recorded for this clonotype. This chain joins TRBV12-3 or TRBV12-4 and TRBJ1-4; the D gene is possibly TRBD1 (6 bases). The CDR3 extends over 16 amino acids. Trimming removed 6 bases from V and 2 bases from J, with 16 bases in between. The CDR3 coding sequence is TGTGCCAGCAGCTTACAGGGTTGGGGCACTAATGAAAAACTGTTTTTT. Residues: CASSLQGWGTNEKLFF.

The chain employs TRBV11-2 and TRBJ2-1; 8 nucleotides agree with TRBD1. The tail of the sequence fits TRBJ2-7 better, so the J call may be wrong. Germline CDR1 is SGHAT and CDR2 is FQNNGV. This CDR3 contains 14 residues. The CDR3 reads CASNRGDSYNEQYF. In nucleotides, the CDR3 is TGTGCCAGCAACAGGGGGGACTCCTACAATGAGCAGTACTTC.

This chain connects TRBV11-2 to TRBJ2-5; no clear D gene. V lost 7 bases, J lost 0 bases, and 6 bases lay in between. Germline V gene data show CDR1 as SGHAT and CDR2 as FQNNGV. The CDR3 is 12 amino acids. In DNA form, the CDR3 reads TGTGCCAGCACCTATTACCAAGAGACCCAGTACTTC. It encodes CASTYYQETQYF.

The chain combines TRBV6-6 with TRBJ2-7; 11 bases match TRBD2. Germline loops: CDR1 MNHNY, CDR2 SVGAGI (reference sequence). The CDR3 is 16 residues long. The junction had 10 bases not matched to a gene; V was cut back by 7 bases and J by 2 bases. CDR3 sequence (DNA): TGTGCCAGCACGCCATGGACTAGCGGGCTCGCCTACGAGCAGTACTTC. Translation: CASTPWTSGLAYEQYF.

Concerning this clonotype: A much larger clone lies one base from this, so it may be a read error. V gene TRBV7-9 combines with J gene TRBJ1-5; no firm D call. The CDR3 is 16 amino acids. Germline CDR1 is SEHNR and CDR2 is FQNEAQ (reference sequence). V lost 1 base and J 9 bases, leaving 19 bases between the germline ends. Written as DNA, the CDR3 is TGTGCCAGCAGCTTAGATTACGTTGGCACCGCGACGCCCCAGCATTTT. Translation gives CASSLDYVGTATPQHF.

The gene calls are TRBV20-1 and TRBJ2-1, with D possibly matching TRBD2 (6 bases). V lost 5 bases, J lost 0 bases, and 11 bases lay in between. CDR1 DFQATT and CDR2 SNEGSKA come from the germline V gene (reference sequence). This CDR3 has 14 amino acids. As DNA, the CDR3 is TGCAGTGCTCCTGACGGGAGCTCCTACAATGAGCAGTTCTTC. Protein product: CSAPDGSSYNEQFF.

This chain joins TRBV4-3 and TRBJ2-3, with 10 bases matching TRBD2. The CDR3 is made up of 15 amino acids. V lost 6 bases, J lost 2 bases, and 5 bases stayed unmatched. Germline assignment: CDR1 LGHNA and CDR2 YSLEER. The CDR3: CASSRLAGYTDTQYF. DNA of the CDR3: TGCGCCAGCAGTAGACTAGCGGGTTACACAGATACGCAGTATTTT.

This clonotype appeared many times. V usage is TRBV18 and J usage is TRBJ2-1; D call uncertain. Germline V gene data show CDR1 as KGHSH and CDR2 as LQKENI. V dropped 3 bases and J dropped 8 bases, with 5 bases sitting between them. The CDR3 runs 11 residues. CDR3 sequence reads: CASSPSDEQFF. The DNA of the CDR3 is TGTGCCAGCTCACCCTCGGATGAGCAGTTCTTC.

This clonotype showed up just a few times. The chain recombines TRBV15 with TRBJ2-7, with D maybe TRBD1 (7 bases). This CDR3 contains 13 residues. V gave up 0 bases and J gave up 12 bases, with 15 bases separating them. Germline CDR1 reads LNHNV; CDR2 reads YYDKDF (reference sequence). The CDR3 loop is CATSRDAGQPGYF. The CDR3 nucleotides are TGTGCCACCAGCAGAGACGCGGGACAGCCAGGGTACTTC.

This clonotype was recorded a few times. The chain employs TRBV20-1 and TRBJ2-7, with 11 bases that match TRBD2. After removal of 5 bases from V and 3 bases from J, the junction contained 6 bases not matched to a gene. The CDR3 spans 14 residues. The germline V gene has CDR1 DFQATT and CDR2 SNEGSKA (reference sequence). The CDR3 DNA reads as TGCAGTGCTTGGGGACTAGCGGAGAACTACGAGCAGTACTTC. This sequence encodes CSAWGLAENYEQYF.

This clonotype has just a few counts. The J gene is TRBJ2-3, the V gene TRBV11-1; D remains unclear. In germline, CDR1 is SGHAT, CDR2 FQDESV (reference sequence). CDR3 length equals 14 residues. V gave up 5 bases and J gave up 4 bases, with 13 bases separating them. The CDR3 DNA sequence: TGTGCCAGCAGCCAAAACCCCACCGCAGATACGCAGTATTTT. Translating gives CASSQNPTADTQYF.

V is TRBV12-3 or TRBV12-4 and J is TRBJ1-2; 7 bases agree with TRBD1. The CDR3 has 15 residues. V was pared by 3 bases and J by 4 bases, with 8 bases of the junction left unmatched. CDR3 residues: CASSFGAGGFYGYTF. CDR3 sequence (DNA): TGTGCCAGCAGTTTCGGGGCAGGGGGATTCTATGGCTACACCTTC.

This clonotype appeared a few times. The CDR3 spells CASSYLRTGAPYNEQFF. The CDR3 DNA follows: TGTGCCAGCAGTTACCTACGAACCGGGGCTCCCTACAATGAGCAGTTCTTC. The chain couples TRBV6-2 or TRBV6-3 to TRBJ2-1, with D possibly being TRBD1 or TRBD2 (5 bases each). This CDR3 region has 17 residues. Looked up from germline, CDR1 is MNHEY and CDR2 is SVGEGT. V lost 2 bases and J lost 2, with 16 bases in between.

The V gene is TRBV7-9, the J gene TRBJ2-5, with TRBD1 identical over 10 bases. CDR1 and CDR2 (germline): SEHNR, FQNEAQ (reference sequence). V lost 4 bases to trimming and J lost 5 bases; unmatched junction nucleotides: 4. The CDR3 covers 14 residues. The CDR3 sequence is CASSWGTGDETQYF. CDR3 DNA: TGTGCCAGCAGCTGGGGGACAGGGGACGAGACCCAGTACTTC.

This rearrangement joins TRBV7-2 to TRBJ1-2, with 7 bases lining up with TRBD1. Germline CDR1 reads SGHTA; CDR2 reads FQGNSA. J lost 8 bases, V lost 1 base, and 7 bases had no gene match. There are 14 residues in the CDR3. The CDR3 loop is CASSLDRGARGYTF. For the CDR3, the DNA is TGTGCCAGCAGCTTAGACAGGGGCGCGCGAGGCTACACCTTC.

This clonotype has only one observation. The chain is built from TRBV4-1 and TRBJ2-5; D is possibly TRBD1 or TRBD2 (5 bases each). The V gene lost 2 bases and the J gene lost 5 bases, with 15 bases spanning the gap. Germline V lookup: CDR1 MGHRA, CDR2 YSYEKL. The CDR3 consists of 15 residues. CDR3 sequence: CASSQWGRSTETQYF. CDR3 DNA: TGCGCCAGCAGCCAATGGGGACGGTCAACGGAGACCCAGTACTTC.

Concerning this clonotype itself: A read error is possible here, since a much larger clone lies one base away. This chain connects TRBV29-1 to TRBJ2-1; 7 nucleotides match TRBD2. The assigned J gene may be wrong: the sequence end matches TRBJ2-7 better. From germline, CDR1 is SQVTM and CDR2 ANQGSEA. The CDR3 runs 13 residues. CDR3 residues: CTTSASSYNEQYF. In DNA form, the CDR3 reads TGCACCACTAGCGCAAGCTCCTACAATGAGCAGTACTTC.

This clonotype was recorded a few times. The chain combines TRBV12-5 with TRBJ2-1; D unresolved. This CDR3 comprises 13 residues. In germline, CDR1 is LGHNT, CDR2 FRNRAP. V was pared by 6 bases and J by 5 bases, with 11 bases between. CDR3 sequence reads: CASGSTRNNEQFF. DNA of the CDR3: TGTGCTAGTGGATCGACACGAAACAATGAGCAGTTCTTC.

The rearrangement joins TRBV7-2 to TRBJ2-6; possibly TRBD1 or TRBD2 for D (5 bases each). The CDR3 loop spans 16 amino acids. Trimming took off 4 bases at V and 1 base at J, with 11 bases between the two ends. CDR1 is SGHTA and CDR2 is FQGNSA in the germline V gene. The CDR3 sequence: CASSSNWGSGANVLTF. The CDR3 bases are TGTGCCAGCAGCTCGAACTGGGGGTCTGGGGCCAACGTCCTGACTTTC. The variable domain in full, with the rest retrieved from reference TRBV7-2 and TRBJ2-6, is GAGVSQSPSNKVTEKGKDVELRCDPISGHTALYWYRQSLGQGLEFLIYFQGNSAPDKSGLPSDRFSAERTGGSVSTLTIQRTQQEDSAVYLCASSSNWGSGANVLTFGAGSRLTVL.

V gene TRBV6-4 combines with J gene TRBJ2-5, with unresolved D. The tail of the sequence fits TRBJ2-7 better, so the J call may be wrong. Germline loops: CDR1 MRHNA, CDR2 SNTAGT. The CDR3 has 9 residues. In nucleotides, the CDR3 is TGTGCCAGTAGGGACGAGCAGTACTTC. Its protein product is CASRDEQYF.

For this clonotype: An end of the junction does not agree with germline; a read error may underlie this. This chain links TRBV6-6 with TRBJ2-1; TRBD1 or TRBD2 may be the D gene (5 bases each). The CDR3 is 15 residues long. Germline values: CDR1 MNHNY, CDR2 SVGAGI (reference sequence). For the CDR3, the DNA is TGTGCCGGCAGTTACTCGGGGACGCCACCAATGAGAAAGTTCTTC. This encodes CAGSYSGTPPMRKFF.

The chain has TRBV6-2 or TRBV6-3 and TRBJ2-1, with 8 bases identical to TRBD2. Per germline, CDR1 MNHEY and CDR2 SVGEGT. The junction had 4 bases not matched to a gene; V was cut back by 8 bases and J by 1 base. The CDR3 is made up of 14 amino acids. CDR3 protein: CASRQRGSYNEQFF. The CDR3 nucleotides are TGTGCCAGCCGTCAGCGGGGGTCCTACAATGAGCAGTTCTTC.

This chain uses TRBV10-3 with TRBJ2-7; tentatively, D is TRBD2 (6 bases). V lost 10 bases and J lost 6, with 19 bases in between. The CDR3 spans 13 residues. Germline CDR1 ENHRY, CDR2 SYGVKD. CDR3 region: CATGTLEQAEQYF. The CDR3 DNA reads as TGTGCCACCGGGACTCTGGAACAGGCCGAGCAGTACTTC.